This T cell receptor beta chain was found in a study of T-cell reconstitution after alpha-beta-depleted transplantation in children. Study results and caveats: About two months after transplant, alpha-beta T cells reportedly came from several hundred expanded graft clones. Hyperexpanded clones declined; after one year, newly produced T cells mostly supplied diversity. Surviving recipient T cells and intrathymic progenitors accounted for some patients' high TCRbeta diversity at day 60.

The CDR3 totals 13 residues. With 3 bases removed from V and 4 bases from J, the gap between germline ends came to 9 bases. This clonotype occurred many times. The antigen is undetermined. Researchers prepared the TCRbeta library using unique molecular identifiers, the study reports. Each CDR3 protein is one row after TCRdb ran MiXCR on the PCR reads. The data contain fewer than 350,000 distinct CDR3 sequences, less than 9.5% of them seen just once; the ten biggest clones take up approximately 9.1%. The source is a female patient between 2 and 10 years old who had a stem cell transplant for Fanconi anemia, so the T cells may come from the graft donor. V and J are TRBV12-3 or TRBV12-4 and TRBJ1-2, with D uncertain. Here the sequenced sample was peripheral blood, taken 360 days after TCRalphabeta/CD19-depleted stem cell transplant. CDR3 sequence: CASSFERLYGYTF. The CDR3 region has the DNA TGTGCCAGCAGTTTCGAAAGACTCTATGGCTACACCTTC.